The present T cell receptor (beta chain) was sequenced within a study of T cell changes during pregnancy in multiple sclerosis. This clone turned up a few times. Germline V gene sequence: CDR1 SGDLS, CDR2 YYNGEE. V lost 4 bases to trimming and J lost 2 bases, with 21 bases between them. This CDR3 is built from 17 residues. Clones were read by immunoSEQ multiplex PCR, and TCRdb kept only the in-frame ones, dropping some. This table holds tens of thousands of clones, 75% to 95% found once. This chain connects TRBV9 to TRBJ1-2, with D perhaps TRBD1 (6 bases). The source was CD4+ T cells from peripheral blood mononuclear cells, collected before pregnancy. The TCR originated in a female donor with multiple sclerosis, enrolled in a pregnancy study. For the CDR3, the DNA is TGTGCCAGCAGCTCGCCACGGGACACAAAGACCAACTATGGCTACACCTTC. It yields the protein CASSSPRDTKTNYGYTF.